The 9 T cell receptor beta chains below all came from one sample that was sequenced in a study of T cell changes during pregnancy in multiple sclerosis (dated by TCRdb to about 2019). The method was the immunoSEQ multiplex PCR assay. As stored in TCRdb, this immuneACCESS dataset retains in-frame rearrangements with V and J assigned. A fraction of the clones does not appear; measured against another copy, unresolved V genes explain less than half of the discrepancy, and the remainder lacks a known reason. Counted in this sample were around 45,000 clones; roughly 90% of them appeared once. The top ten clonotypes cover roughly 0.7% of the sample. Source: CD4+ T cells from peripheral blood mononuclear cells, taken before pregnancy. All receptors come from a female donor with multiple sclerosis, enrolled in a pregnancy study.

The chain joins TRBV11-1 to TRBJ2-5; D is uncertain. In germline, CDR1 is SGHAT, CDR2 FQDESV (reference sequence). Trimming shortened V by 4 bases and J by 1 base, and 13 bases separated the two germline ends. This CDR3 contains 15 residues. Here the CDR3 DNA reads TGTGCCAGCAGCTCGAACAGTTTCCCCCAAGAGACCCAGTACTTC. Amino acid sequence: CASSSNSFPQETQYF.

This clone was seen only once. The CDR3 DNA reads as TGCGCCAGCAGCTTCAGCGATTATGGCTACACCTTC. Amino acid sequence: CASSFSDYGYTF. The gene calls are TRBV5-1 and TRBJ1-2; D unresolved. V was shortened by 2 bases and J by 5 bases, with 7 bases between the two germline ends. The CDR3 is 12 amino acids. Per germline, CDR1 SGHRS and CDR2 YFSETQ.

The chain uses TRBV27 and TRBJ2-7; 9 bases match TRBD1. V was clipped by 5 bases and J by 4 bases; unmatched bases: 12. Germline CDR1 and CDR2: MNHEY and SMNVEV (reference sequence). The CDR3 has 16 amino acids. The CDR3 is CASSRPGTGSMYEQYF. As DNA, the CDR3 is TGTGCCAGCAGTCGCCCCGGGACAGGGAGTATGTACGAGCAGTACTTC.

The chain links TRBV10-2 to TRBJ2-3; TRBD2 might be the D (5 bases). The germline gives CDR1 WSHSY, CDR2 SAAADI. Trimming removed 0 bases at V and 6 bases at J, with 10 bases between. The CDR3 totals 14 residues. CDR3 in amino acids: CASSESGNPDTQYF. CDR3 bases: TGCGCCAGCAGTGAGTCCGGGAATCCGGATACGCAGTATTTT.

The chain couples TRBV15 to TRBJ1-5; perhaps TRBD1 as D (5 bases). The CDR3 runs 15 residues. The germline gives CDR1 LNHNV, CDR2 YYDKDF (reference sequence). The V gene lost 0 bases and the J gene lost 6 bases, with 12 bases spanning the gap. The CDR3 is CATSRDLGGAQPQHF. The CDR3 nucleotides are TGTGCCACCAGCAGAGATCTGGGAGGGGCTCAGCCCCAGCATTTT.

This clone was observed a few times. CDR3: CASIPQGISTEAFF. CDR3 sequence (DNA): TGTGCCAGTATACCTCAGGGAATTAGCACTGAAGCTTTCTTT. The gene calls are TRBV19 and TRBJ1-1, with D perhaps TRBD1 (5 bases). This CDR3 has 14 amino acids. Germline V gives CDR1 LNHDA, CDR2 SQIVND (reference sequence). V was shortened by 7 bases and J by 4 bases, with 16 bases between the two germline ends. The full variable domain, its missing parts supplied by reference TRBV19 and TRBJ1-1, is DGGITQSPKYLFRKEGQNVTLSCEQNLNHDAMYWYRQDPGQGLRLIYYSQIVNDFQKGDIAEGYSVSREKKESFPLTVTSAQKNPTAFYLCASIPQGISTEAFFGQGTRLTVV.

The table lists this clone with a count of one. The chain links TRBV5-1 to TRBJ2-2; 7 bases map to TRBD1. CDR1 SGHRS and CDR2 YFSETQ come from the germline V gene. After removal of 6 bases from V and 2 bases from J, the junction contained 7 bases not matched to a gene. This CDR3 contains 15 residues. The CDR3 sequence is CASTDRDSNTGELFF. DNA of the CDR3: TGCGCCAGCACCGACCGGGACAGCAACACCGGGGAGCTGTTTTTT.

This chain links TRBV6-6 with TRBJ1-1, with a possible D match to TRBD1 (6 bases). The CDR3 runs to 11 residues. Germline assignment: CDR1 MNHNY and CDR2 SVGAGI (reference sequence). The V gene lost 4 bases and the J gene lost 10 bases, with 10 bases spanning the gap. The DNA for the CDR3 is TGTGCCAGCAGTTCCATCAGGGGAGCTTTCTTT. Translating gives CASSSIRGAFF.

V gene TRBV6-1 combines with J gene TRBJ2-2; 14 bases agree with TRBD2. The V gene's germline CDR1 is MNHNS and CDR2 SASEGT. Trimming at V came to 4 bases and at J to 6 bases, leaving 4 bases not matched to a gene. This CDR3 contains 16 residues. DNA for the CDR3: TGTGCCAGCAGTGGACTAGCGGGAGGGCCTGCCGGGGAGCTGTTTTTT. Translation: CASSGLAGGPAGELFF.